The 3 T cell receptor beta chains listed next were all sequenced from one sample in a study of shared clonotypes between healthy human individuals. Repertoires were generated with immunoSEQ multiplex PCR, while TCRdb's copy carries only in-frame clones and drops some. The repertoire has around 700,000 clones, 55% to 75% of them found once; the top ten carry 1.5% to 2%. Sequenced sample: memory CD4+ T cells sorted from blood. As for subset: CD45RA-negative fraction. These receptors originate from a woman in her 30s in good health.

V usage is TRBV13 and J usage is TRBJ1-2; 8 positions match TRBD1. Germline assignment: CDR1 PRHDT and CDR2 FYEKMQ (reference sequence). The CDR3 runs to 15 residues. V trimming: 2 bases; J trimming: 2 bases; junction bases outside the gene matches: 4. The CDR3 region is CASSLRQGANYGYTF. The CDR3 nucleotides read TGTGCCAGCAGCTTAAGGCAGGGGGCGAACTATGGCTACACCTTC.

This clone has a handful of counts. The chain employs TRBV5-1 and TRBJ2-7; D might be TRBD1 (5 bases). Germline values: CDR1 SGHRS, CDR2 YFSETQ. This CDR3 region has 14 residues. Trimming removed 0 bases at V and 6 bases at J, with 13 bases between. As DNA, the CDR3 is TGCGCCAGCAGCTTGGATCCAGGGCCCCTCGAGCAGTACTTC. It translates to CASSLDPGPLEQYF.

This sequence joins TRBV9 and TRBJ1-5; 7 nucleotides match TRBD1. The length of the CDR3 is 13 residues. Per germline, CDR1 SGDLS and CDR2 YYNGEE. The trim removed 4 bases at V and 7 bases at J, leaving 5 bases unmatched. The CDR3 coding sequence is TGTGCCAGCAGCACGACAGGGTACCAGCCCCAGCATTTT. It encodes CASSTTGYQPQHF.